Sequencing of this TCR beta chain was carried out in a study of CD8 T cells in Susac syndrome. Study outcomes and limitations: The TCR sequencing and HLA analysis in the study involved a relatively small number of individuals, as the study acknowledged.

Germline loops: CDR1 SEHNR, CDR2 FQNEAQ (reference sequence). Trimming left V 7 bases short and J 1 base short, with 4 bases between. The CDR3 covers 12 residues. Random-hexamer reverse transcription was applied to roughly 0.5 to 1 ug RNA. TCRdb redid the calling of the immunoSEQ multiplex PCR reads with MiXCR, one entry per CDR3 protein. The data show about 120,000 distinct CDR3 sequences, about nine tenths seen once. Details on this clonotype: Its antigen remains unknown.

Bulk CD8+ and CD4+ cells came from magnetic negative isolation; CD8+ TEMRA by FACS. The receptor comes from a human donor in good health. The chain links TRBV7-9 to TRBJ2-2; no reliable D call. Input material: CD4+ T cells from PBMCs. CDR3 amino acids: CASMGNTGELFF. CDR3 DNA: TGTGCCAGCATGGGGAACACCGGGGAGCTGTTTTTT.